This TCR beta chain was documented in a study of identical twins. TCRdb reanalysed the 5' RACE reads using MiXCR and keeps one entry per CDR3 protein. The sample contains over 550,000 distinct CDR3 sequences, roughly 6.6% of which appear only once. This clonotype was picked up many times. The same specimen was also included in a second study, on yellow fever vaccine responses in identical twins.

Sequences were obtained from PBMCs. The clonotype originates from a woman between 18 and 29 years old in good health.

This CDR3 reads CSVEEGSAYSYNEQFF. The CDR3 DNA sequence: TGCAGCGTTGAAGAGGGCTCAGCGTACTCCTACAATGAGCAGTTCTTC. The gene calls are TRBV29-1 and TRBJ2-1, with D unresolved. The germline V gene has CDR1 SQVTM and CDR2 ANQGSEA. CDR3 length: 16 residues. V was trimmed by 0 bases and J by 0 bases, leaving 12 bases between them.